This T cell receptor beta chain originates from a study of early T cells in non-severe SARS-CoV-2 infection. In the study overall: Investigators sequenced bulk RNA drawn from unsorted whole blood, and chains remained unpaired.

This clonotype has more than one count but fewer than ten. In the library, individual cDNA molecules carried attached unique molecular identifiers. MiXCR, applied by TCRdb to the 5' RACE reads, yields one record per CDR3 protein. Seen here are more than 85,000 distinct CDR3 sequences, roughly 13% observed once, and the top ten hold about 6%. This clonotype originated in an adult who was a healthcare worker with PCR-confirmed SARS-CoV-2 infection or an uninfected control (not recorded which). Sequencing used whole blood.

The CDR3 here is CASRRGAGANEQFF. CDR3 DNA sequence: TGTGCCAGCCGTCGGGGTGCGGGAGCCAATGAGCAGTTCTTC. The rearrangement joins TRBV12-3 or TRBV12-4 to TRBJ2-1; the match to TRBD2 covers 7 bases. The CDR3 sequence is 14 residues long. The trim removed 8 bases at V and 6 bases at J, leaving 10 bases unmatched.